These T cell receptor beta chains were read from a single sample in a study of blood T cells in healthy people across ages. Each CDR3 protein gets one entry after TCRdb re-called the 5' RACE reads with MiXCR. Found here are hundreds of thousands of distinct CDR3 sequences, around a quarter of them singletons; the top ten hold just under 9.5%. These same data were also listed under a study on T cells of mothers and their children.

Sequences were obtained from blood. These receptors came from a boy aged 10-17 years in good health. CDR3s include the opening cysteine and the closing phenylalanine or tryptophan. Fields, in order: V gene, clone size, J gene, D gene, CDR3 protein, CDR3 DNA. D genes are given only for firm matches. Size values are once, few and many counts, or a class for expanded clones, and some rows have none.

v_gene: TRBV15
abundance: few
j_gene: TRBJ2-1
d_gene: TRBD1
CDR3aa: CATSGDRANEQFF
CDR3nt: TGTGCCACCAGCGGGGACAGGGCCAATGAGCAGTTCTTC

v_gene: TRBV28
abundance: .
j_gene: TRBJ1-4
d_gene: .
CDR3aa: CASTPRFNEKLFF
CDR3nt: TGTGCCAGCACTCCAAGATTTAATGAAAAACTGTTTTTT

v_gene: TRBV3-1
abundance: few
j_gene: TRBJ1-2
d_gene: .
CDR3aa: CASSQGQPNGYTF
CDR3nt: TGTGCCAGCAGCCAAGGACAGCCTAATGGCTACACCTTC

v_gene: TRBV5-5
abundance: .
j_gene: TRBJ2-7
d_gene: TRBD2
CDR3aa: CASSSIAGAGYEQYF
CDR3nt: TGTGCCAGCAGCTCGATAGCGGGAGCGGGTTACGAGCAGTACTTC

v_gene: TRBV12-3/TRBV12-4
abundance: .
j_gene: TRBJ2-4
d_gene: .
CDR3aa: CASSLGLTVDIQYF
CDR3nt: TGTGCCAGCAGTTTGGGTTTGACGGTGGACATTCAGTACTTC

v_gene: TRBV5-1
abundance: .
j_gene: TRBJ2-7
d_gene: .
CDR3aa: CATRGEDTPYEQYF
CDR3nt: TGCGCCACCAGGGGCGAGGACACACCTTACGAGCAGTACTTC

v_gene: TRBV6-5
abundance: .
j_gene: TRBJ2-5
d_gene: TRBD2
CDR3aa: CASSWTSGSEGGTQYF
CDR3nt: TGTGCCAGCAGTTGGACTAGCGGGAGCGAAGGGGGGACCCAGTACTTC

v_gene: TRBV4-3
abundance: .
j_gene: TRBJ2-4
d_gene: .
CDR3aa: CASSFRGLSVANIQYF
CDR3nt: TGCGCCAGCAGCTTCCGAGGGTTAAGCGTTGCAAACATTCAGTACTTC

v_gene: TRBV7-8
abundance: .
j_gene: TRBJ1-1
d_gene: .
CDR3aa: CASSVTVTVDTEAFF
CDR3nt: TGTGCCAGCAGCGTAACGGTGACAGTAGACACTGAAGCTTTCTTT

v_gene: TRBV2
abundance: .
j_gene: TRBJ2-5
d_gene: .
CDR3aa: CASSERLSQETQYF
CDR3nt: TGTGCCAGCAGTGAAAGACTCTCCCAAGAGACCCAGTACTTC

v_gene: TRBV4-3
abundance: .
j_gene: TRBJ2-1
d_gene: .
CDR3aa: CASSQDREYEQFF
CDR3nt: TGCGCCAGCAGCCAAGATCGGGAGTATGAGCAGTTCTTC

v_gene: TRBV7-6
abundance: .
j_gene: TRBJ2-3
d_gene: TRBD2
CDR3aa: CASSLVAGPDTQYF
CDR3nt: TGTGCCAGCAGCTTAGTAGCGGGCCCAGATACGCAGTATTTT

v_gene: TRBV10-3
abundance: .
j_gene: TRBJ2-7
d_gene: TRBD1
CDR3aa: CAISEPGGASEQYF
CDR3nt: TGTGCCATCAGTGAGCCAGGGGGCGCGTCTGAGCAGTACTTC

v_gene: TRBV14
abundance: few
j_gene: TRBJ2-1
d_gene: .
CDR3aa: CASSQVASESSYNEQFF
CDR3nt: TGTGCCAGCAGCCAAGTAGCTTCGGAATCCTCCTACAATGAGCAGTTCTTC

v_gene: TRBV5-1
abundance: few
j_gene: TRBJ2-3
d_gene: .
CDR3aa: CASSLGAHRDTQYF
CDR3nt: TGCGCCAGCAGCTTGGGGGCTCACCGAGATACGCAGTATTTT

v_gene: TRBV6-2/TRBV6-3
abundance: once
j_gene: TRBJ2-7
d_gene: .
CDR3aa: CASSPPESPSYEQYF
CDR3nt: TGTGCCAGCAGTCCTCCAGAGTCCCCCTCCTACGAGCAGTACTTC

v_gene: TRBV29-1
abundance: few
j_gene: TRBJ1-2
d_gene: TRBD1
CDR3aa: CSVDQGQGRFYGYTF
CDR3nt: TGCAGCGTTGACCAGGGACAGGGAAGATTCTATGGCTACACCTTC

v_gene: TRBV20-1
abundance: .
j_gene: TRBJ2-7
d_gene: .
CDR3aa: CSARAIGGHEQYF
CDR3nt: TGCAGTGCTAGAGCCATTGGGGGACACGAGCAGTACTTC

v_gene: TRBV5-1
abundance: few
j_gene: TRBJ1-1
d_gene: .
CDR3aa: CASSLESLGSAFF
CDR3nt: TGCGCCAGCAGCTTGGAGTCTCTCGGGTCAGCTTTCTTT

v_gene: TRBV9
abundance: .
j_gene: TRBJ2-3
d_gene: .
CDR3aa: CASSVNTVSTDTQYF
CDR3nt: TGTGCCAGCAGCGTAAATACGGTTAGCACAGATACGCAGTATTTT

v_gene: TRBV4-1
abundance: few
j_gene: TRBJ2-5
d_gene: TRBD1
CDR3aa: CASSQVGTGGETQYF
CDR3nt: TGCGCCAGCAGCCAAGTTGGGACAGGGGGTGAGACCCAGTACTTC

v_gene: TRBV29-1
abundance: .
j_gene: TRBJ2-1
d_gene: .
CDR3aa: CSVAPPGSEQFF
CDR3nt: TGCAGCGTTGCCCCACCCGGCAGTGAGCAGTTCTTC

v_gene: TRBV20-1
abundance: .
j_gene: TRBJ2-2
d_gene: .
CDR3aa: CSARDNYSGELFF
CDR3nt: TGCAGTGCTAGAGATAACTACAGCGGGGAGCTGTTTTTT

v_gene: TRBV20-1
abundance: .
j_gene: TRBJ2-4
d_gene: .
CDR3aa: CSAASDTRRQYF
CDR3nt: TGCAGTGCGGCTTCAGACACGCGCAGGCAGTACTTC

v_gene: TRBV12-3/TRBV12-4
abundance: .
j_gene: TRBJ2-5
d_gene: TRBD2
CDR3aa: CASSFFRGTSGGREGETQYF
CDR3nt: TGTGCCAGCAGTTTCTTTAGGGGGACTAGCGGGGGCCGGGAGGGAGAGACCCAGTACTTC

v_gene: TRBV5-1
abundance: few
j_gene: TRBJ2-5
d_gene: .
CDR3aa: CASSLLTLGETQYF
CDR3nt: TGCGCCAGCAGCTTGTTGACCCTGGGAGAGACCCAGTACTTC

v_gene: TRBV5-1
abundance: few
j_gene: TRBJ2-2
d_gene: .
CDR3aa: CASSLAAGTNTGELFF
CDR3nt: TGCGCCAGCAGCTTGGCGGCAGGGACGAACACCGGGGAGCTGTTTTTT

v_gene: TRBV19
abundance: .
j_gene: TRBJ1-4
d_gene: .
CDR3aa: CASSTGTRQELFF
CDR3nt: TGTGCCAGTAGTACCGGGACACGTCAGGAACTGTTTTTT

v_gene: TRBV6-2/TRBV6-3
abundance: few
j_gene: TRBJ2-1
d_gene: .
CDR3aa: CASSYTLRSYNEQFF
CDR3nt: TGTGCCAGCAGTTATACCTTACGCTCCTACAATGAGCAGTTCTTC

v_gene: TRBV12-3/TRBV12-4
abundance: few
j_gene: TRBJ2-1
d_gene: TRBD2
CDR3aa: CASSSGLQSNEQFF
CDR3nt: TGTGCCAGCAGTTCGGGACTACAGTCCAATGAGCAGTTCTTC

v_gene: TRBV12-3/TRBV12-4
abundance: .
j_gene: TRBJ2-7
d_gene: TRBD2
CDR3aa: CASSITVGGGYEQYF
CDR3nt: TGTGCCAGCAGTATTACCGTGGGCGGGGGCTACGAGCAGTACTTC

v_gene: TRBV20-1
abundance: few
j_gene: TRBJ2-7
d_gene: TRBD1
CDR3aa: CSAMSGTGGYEQYF
CDR3nt: TGCAGTGCCATGTCCGGGACAGGGGGCTACGAGCAGTACTTC

v_gene: TRBV4-3
abundance: few
j_gene: TRBJ2-7
d_gene: TRBD1
CDR3aa: CASSQEGTGPYEQYF
CDR3nt: TGCGCCAGCAGCCAAGAGGGGACAGGCCCCTACGAGCAGTACTTC

v_gene: TRBV27
abundance: .
j_gene: TRBJ2-5
d_gene: TRBD1
CDR3aa: CASRMTGQETQYF
CDR3nt: TGTGCCAGCAGGATGACAGGGCAAGAGACCCAGTACTTC

v_gene: TRBV28
abundance: .
j_gene: TRBJ2-3
d_gene: TRBD2
CDR3aa: CATLPGLAVSTDTQYF
CDR3nt: TGTGCCACCTTACCGGGACTAGCGGTGAGCACAGATACGCAGTATTTT

v_gene: TRBV28
abundance: few
j_gene: TRBJ2-7
d_gene: .
CDR3aa: CASSLGRDSHF
CDR3nt: TGTGCCAGCAGTTTAGGGCGGGACAGTCACTTC

v_gene: TRBV20-1
abundance: .
j_gene: TRBJ2-1
d_gene: .
CDR3aa: CSAWDSPEQFF
CDR3nt: TGCAGTGCTTGGGACTCGCCCGAGCAGTTCTTC

v_gene: TRBV5-1
abundance: .
j_gene: TRBJ2-3
d_gene: .
CDR3aa: CASSLADARTDTQYF
CDR3nt: TGCGCCAGCAGCTTGGCCGACGCTCGCACAGATACGCAGTATTTT

v_gene: TRBV7-2
abundance: few
j_gene: TRBJ2-1
d_gene: TRBD2
CDR3aa: CASSFRTSGYNEQFF
CDR3nt: TGTGCCAGCAGCTTCCGCACTAGCGGATACAATGAGCAGTTCTTC

v_gene: TRBV6-5
abundance: .
j_gene: TRBJ2-1
d_gene: TRBD2
CDR3aa: CASIRAGVGNEQFF
CDR3nt: TGTGCCAGCATAAGAGCGGGAGTAGGAAATGAGCAGTTCTTC